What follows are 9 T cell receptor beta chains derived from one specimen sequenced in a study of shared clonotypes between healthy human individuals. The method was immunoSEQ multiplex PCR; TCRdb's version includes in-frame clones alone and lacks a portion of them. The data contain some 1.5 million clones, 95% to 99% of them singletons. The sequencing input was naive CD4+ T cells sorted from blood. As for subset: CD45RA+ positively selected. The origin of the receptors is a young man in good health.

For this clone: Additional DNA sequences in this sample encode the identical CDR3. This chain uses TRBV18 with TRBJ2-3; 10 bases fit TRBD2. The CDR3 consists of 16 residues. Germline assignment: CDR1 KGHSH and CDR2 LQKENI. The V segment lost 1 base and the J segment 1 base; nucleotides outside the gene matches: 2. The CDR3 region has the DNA TGTGCCAGCTCACCACTAGGGACTAGCGGCACAGATACGCAGTATTTT. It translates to CASSPLGTSGTDTQYF.

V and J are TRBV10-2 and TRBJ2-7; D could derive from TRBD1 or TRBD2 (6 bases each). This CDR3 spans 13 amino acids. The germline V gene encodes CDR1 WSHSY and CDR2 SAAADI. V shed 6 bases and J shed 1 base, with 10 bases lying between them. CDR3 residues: CASREGTSYEQYF. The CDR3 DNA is TGCGCCAGCAGGGAGGGGACATCCTACGAGCAGTACTTC.

CDR3 nucleotide sequence: TGTGCCACCACCCCAACTAGCGTTTACAATGAGCAGTTCTTC. Translating gives CATTPTSVYNEQFF. The chain uses TRBV15 and TRBJ2-1, with TRBD2 matching 7 bases. This CDR3 contains 14 residues. Germline loops: CDR1 LNHNV, CDR2 YYDKDF (reference sequence). The V and J ends lost 7 bases and 4 bases, in that order; junction bases with no gene match: 7.

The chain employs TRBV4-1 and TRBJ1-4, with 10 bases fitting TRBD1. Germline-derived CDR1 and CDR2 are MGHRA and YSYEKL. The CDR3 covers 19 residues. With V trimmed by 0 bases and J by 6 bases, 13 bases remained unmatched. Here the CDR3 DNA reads TGCGCCAGCAGCCAAGACCCTAAAGGGCCGACAGGGGGCGATGAAAAACTGTTTTTT. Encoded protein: CASSQDPKGPTGGDEKLFF.

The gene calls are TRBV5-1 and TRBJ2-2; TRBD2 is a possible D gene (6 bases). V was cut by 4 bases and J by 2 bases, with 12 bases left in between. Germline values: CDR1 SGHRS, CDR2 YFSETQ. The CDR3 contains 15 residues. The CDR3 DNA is TGCGCCAGCAGCCCTGGGGGGAGCAACACCGGGGAGCTGTTTTTT. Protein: CASSPGGSNTGELFF.

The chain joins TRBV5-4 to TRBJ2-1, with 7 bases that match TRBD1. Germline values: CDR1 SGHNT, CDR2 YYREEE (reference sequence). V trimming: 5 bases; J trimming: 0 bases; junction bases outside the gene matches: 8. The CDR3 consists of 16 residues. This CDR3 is CASSRDSGSSYNEQFF. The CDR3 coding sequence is TGTGCCAGCAGTAGGGACAGTGGGAGCTCCTACAATGAGCAGTTCTTC.

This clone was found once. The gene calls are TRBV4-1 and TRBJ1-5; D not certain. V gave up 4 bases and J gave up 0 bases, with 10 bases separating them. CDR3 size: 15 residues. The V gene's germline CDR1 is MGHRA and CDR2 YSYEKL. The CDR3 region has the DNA TGCGCCAGCAGCCCGTACAGAGATAGCAATCAGCCCCAGCATTTT. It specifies CASSPYRDSNQPQHF.

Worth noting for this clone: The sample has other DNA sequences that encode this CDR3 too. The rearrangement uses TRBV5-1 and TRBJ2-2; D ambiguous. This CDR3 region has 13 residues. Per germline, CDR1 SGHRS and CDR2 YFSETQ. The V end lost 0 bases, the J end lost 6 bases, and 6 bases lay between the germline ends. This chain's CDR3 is CASSLVAAGELFF. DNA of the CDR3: TGCGCCAGCAGCTTGGTGGCAGCCGGGGAGCTGTTTTTT. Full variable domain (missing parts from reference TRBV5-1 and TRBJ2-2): KAGVTQTPRYLIKTRGQQVTLSCSPISGHRSVSWYQQTPGQGLQFLFEYFSETQRNKGNFPGRFSGRQFSNSRSEMNVSTLELGDSALYLCASSLVAAGELFFGEGSRLTVL.

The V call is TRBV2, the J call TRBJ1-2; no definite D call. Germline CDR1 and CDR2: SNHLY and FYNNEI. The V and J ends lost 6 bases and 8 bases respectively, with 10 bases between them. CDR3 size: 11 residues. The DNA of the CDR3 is TGTGCCAGCAGGGCTCTGGGCGGCTACACCTTC. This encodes CASRALGGYTF.